Listed here are 13 T cell receptor beta chains from one sample, sequenced in a study of T cells in narcolepsy. Here immunoSEQ multiplex PCR was the method, and the copy in TCRdb shows in-frame clones only, minus some. The sample holds approximately 28,000 clones, about four fifths seen once. The specimen sequenced was CD45RA- memory CD4+ T cells from PBMCs. The receptors shown here come from a human donor with narcolepsy.

The rearrangement links TRBV7-2 to TRBJ2-3; unclear D gene. The CDR3 is 13 residues long. The ends were cut back, 2 bases at V and 3 bases at J, with 6 bases in the middle. Germline CDR1 is SGHTA and CDR2 is FQGNSA. DNA for the CDR3: TGTGCCAGCAGCTTATTCCGGACAGATACGCAGTATTTT. It translates to CASSLFRTDTQYF.

This clone came up once. This chain joins TRBV6-1 and TRBJ1-2; 8 nucleotides match TRBD1. The CDR3 sequence is 15 residues long. In germline, CDR1 is MNHNS, CDR2 SASEGT. Trimming at V came to 5 bases and at J to 5 bases, leaving 10 bases not matched to a gene. Written as DNA, the CDR3 is TGTGCCAGCAGTTCACGATTGGACAGGGATTATGGCTACACCTTC. Amino acid sequence: CASSSRLDRDYGYTF.

The chain recombines TRBV19 with TRBJ2-4; no clear D. V was clipped by 2 bases and J by 0 bases, with 5 bases between them. The CDR3 has 14 amino acids. Germline CDR1 LNHDA, CDR2 SQIVND (reference sequence). CDR3 sequence reads: CASSISSAKNIQYF. DNA of the CDR3: TGTGCCAGTAGTATATCCTCAGCCAAAAACATTCAGTACTTC.

This clone was found a few times. CDR3 in DNA: TGCGCCAGCAGCCTCTCACTAGCGGGGGCCTACAATGAGCAGTTCTTC. Encoded protein: CASSLSLAGAYNEQFF. The V gene is TRBV4-1, the J gene TRBJ2-1; 11 bases match TRBD2. The CDR3 contains 16 residues. V lost 4 bases and J lost 2; bases outside the gene matches: 4. Germline CDR1 reads MGHRA; CDR2 reads YSYEKL.

On this clone: The CDR3 does not end in the conserved phenylalanine or tryptophan, so this is likely a read error. Because the CDR3's place on the DNA is in doubt, the DNA is left out and the CDR3 is given as listed by TCRdb. This chain joins TRBV19 and TRBJ1-4. A total of 12 residues make up the CDR3, ends included. Germline V gene data show CDR1 as LNHDA and CDR2 as SQIVND (reference sequence). The CDR3 sequence: CASSSLGWGNSC.

Note on this clone: Other DNA sequences from this sample encode an identical CDR3 as well. The rearrangement uses TRBV9 and TRBJ2-3; D may correspond to TRBD1 or TRBD2 (5 bases each). This CDR3 contains 16 residues. The V end was cut by 2 bases, the J end by 3 bases, with 16 bases between. Germline-derived CDR1 and CDR2 are SGDLS and YYNGEE. CDR3 nucleotide sequence: TGTGCCAGCAGCGTGGGGGTGGGGAGTAGGACAGATACGCAGTATTTT. Translating it yields CASSVGVGSRTDTQYF. Using reference TRBV9 and TRBJ2-3 for the parts outside the CDR3, the full variable domain is DSGVTQTPKHLITATGQRVTLRCSPRSGDLSVYWYQQSLDQGLQFLIQYYNGEERAKGNILERFSAQQFPDLHSELNLSSLELGDSALYFCASSVGVGSRTDTQYFGPGTRLTVL.

The chain employs TRBV5-1 and TRBJ1-3, with 7 bases fitting TRBD1. Germline V CDR1 and CDR2: SGHRS, YFSETQ. The CDR3 runs 17 residues. J lost 3 bases, V lost 5 bases, and 14 bases had no gene match. DNA of the CDR3: TGCGCCAGCAGGTCTGGATCGACAGGGATAGGTGGAAACACCATATATTTT. Translation: CASRSGSTGIGGNTIYF.

In this sample, this clone turned up a few times. The rearrangement joins TRBV7-2 to TRBJ2-3; a weak D match, TRBD2 (5 bases). V lost 5 bases to trimming and J lost 1 base, with 16 bases between them. The CDR3 is made up of 16 amino acids. The germline gives CDR1 SGHTA, CDR2 FQGNSA. The DNA of the CDR3 is TGTGCCAGCAGCGCACATCTACTAGTACGCACAGATACGCAGTATTTT. Translated: CASSAHLLVRTDTQYF. Full variable domain (remainder filled in from reference TRBV7-2 and TRBJ2-3): GAGVSQSPSNKVTEKGKDVELRCDPISGHTALYWYRQSLGQGLEFLIYFQGNSAPDKSGLPSDRFSAERTGGSVSTLTIQRTQQEDSAVYLCASSAHLLVRTDTQYFGPGTRLTVL.

The rearrangement joins TRBV5-1 to TRBJ1-3, with TRBD1 as a possible D gene (6 bases). The CDR3 runs to 17 residues. Germline CDR1 and CDR2: SGHRS and YFSETQ. With 3 bases removed from V and 4 bases from J, the gap between germline ends came to 20 bases. DNA of the CDR3: TGCGCCAGCAGCTCTCAGCCTTCCGGGACAAGCGGAAACACCATATATTTT. This gives the protein CASSSQPSGTSGNTIYF.

This clone was counted only a few times. The CDR3 DNA reads as TGTGCCAGCAGCCAAGTCTTGGGGACAGAGAACACTGAAGCTTTCTTT. This gives the protein CASSQVLGTENTEAFF. The V and J genes are TRBV4-2 and TRBJ1-1, with 7 bases matching TRBD1. With V trimmed by 1 base and J by 1 base, 6 bases remained unmatched. The germline V gene has CDR1 LGHNA and CDR2 YNFKEQ. The CDR3 runs 16 residues.

The rearrangement links TRBV7-2 to TRBJ2-5; 11 nucleotides align to TRBD2. The CDR3 is 15 residues long. Germline V gene data show CDR1 as SGHTA and CDR2 as FQGNSA. The trim removed 2 bases at V and 5 bases at J, leaving 4 bases unmatched. The CDR3: CASSLRGTSGETQYF. CDR3 sequence (DNA): TGTGCCAGCAGCTTAAGGGGGACTAGCGGCGAGACCCAGTACTTC. The whole variable domain, remainder taken from reference TRBV7-2 and TRBJ2-5, is GAGVSQSPSNKVTEKGKDVELRCDPISGHTALYWYRQSLGQGLEFLIYFQGNSAPDKSGLPSDRFSAERTGGSVSTLTIQRTQQEDSAVYLCASSLRGTSGETQYFGPGTRLLVL.

With regard to this clone: Mismatch with germline at one junction end may stem from a read error. The chain carries TRBV4-1 and TRBJ2-7, with no clear D. Germline CDR1 reads MGHRA; CDR2 reads YSYEKL. The CDR3 runs to 15 residues. CDR3 amino acids: CASSQDFGSSYEQYF. Written as DNA, the CDR3 is TGTGCCAGCAGCCAAGATTTCGGTAGCTCCTACGAGCAGTACTTC.

The J gene is TRBJ2-4, the V gene TRBV19; possible D gene TRBD2, 7 bases. Germline V gene data show CDR1 as LNHDA and CDR2 as SQIVND (reference sequence). V was pared by 7 bases and J by 9 bases, with 19 bases between. The CDR3 consists of 14 residues. DNA for the CDR3: TGTGCCAGTACGACCAGAGGGGGAGGGGCCATTCAGTACTTC. Translating it yields CASTTRGGGAIQYF.